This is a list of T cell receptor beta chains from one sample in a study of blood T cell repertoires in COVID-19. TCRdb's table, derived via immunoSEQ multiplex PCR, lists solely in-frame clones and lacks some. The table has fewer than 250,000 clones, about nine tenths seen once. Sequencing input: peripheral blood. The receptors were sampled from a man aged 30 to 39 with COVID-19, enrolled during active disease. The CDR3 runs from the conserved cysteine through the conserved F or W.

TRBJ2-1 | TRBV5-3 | CARWEGIGLAGAKFYNEQFF
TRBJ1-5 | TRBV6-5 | CASRPQGTGNQPQHF
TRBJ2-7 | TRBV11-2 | CASTLGGVISYEQYF
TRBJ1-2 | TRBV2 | CASSDTGGYTF
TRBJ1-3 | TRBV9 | CASSVDRGGNTIYF
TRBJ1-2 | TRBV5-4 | CASSSKTGGDYGYTF
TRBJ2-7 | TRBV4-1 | CASSLATGTGLFSYEQYF
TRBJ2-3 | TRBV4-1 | CASSHPSADTQYF
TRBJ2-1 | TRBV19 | CASSPGLAGFDEQFF
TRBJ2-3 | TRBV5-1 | CASSLTGYVADTQYF
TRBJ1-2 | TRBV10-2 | CASSESQGLGYTF